The rows below give T cell receptor beta chains drawn from one sample of a study of regulatory T cells in long-lasting Graves disease. TCRdb re-called the multiplex PCR reads with MiXCR, one entry per CDR3 protein. The sample consists of around 510,000 distinct CDR3 sequences, under 25% of them appearing once. The sample here was peripheral blood mononuclear cells (PBMCs), taken when the disease was refractory, from a patient treated with antithyroid drugs. The receptors were sampled from a female donor with Graves disease. Each CDR3 is given with its conserved first and last residue. Each record gives: clone size, V gene, D gene, J gene, CDR3 protein, CDR3 DNA. The D gene is left open where the match is weak. Part of the rows lack a size; the others show once, few, many or a class for expanded clones.

clone_size: many; v_call: TRBV6-1; d_call: TRBD1; j_call: TRBJ1-6; cdr3_aa: CASSMDRGFSYNSPLHF; cdr3_nt: TGTGCCAGCAGCATGGACAGGGGGTTCTCCTATAATTCACCCCTCCACTTT
clone_size: many; v_call: TRBV20-1; d_call: TRBD1; j_call: TRBJ2-2; cdr3_aa: CSARVDRGKNTGELFF; cdr3_nt: TGCAGTGCTAGAGTAGACAGGGGGAAGAACACCGGGGAGCTGTTTTTT
clone_size: many; v_call: TRBV2; d_call: .; j_call: TRBJ2-5; cdr3_aa: CASSPPGPRETQYF; cdr3_nt: TGTGCCAGCAGTCCTCCGGGACCTCGAGAGACCCAGTACTTC
clone_size: few; v_call: TRBV29-1; d_call: .; j_call: TRBJ2-5; cdr3_aa: CSAAGGPETQYF; cdr3_nt: TGCAGCGCTGCCGGAGGGCCGGAGACCCAGTACTTC
clone_size: .; v_call: TRBV29-1; d_call: TRBD1; j_call: TRBJ2-7; cdr3_aa: CSVETGTESYEQYF; cdr3_nt: TGCAGCGTTGAAACCGGGACAGAATCCTACGAGCAGTACTTC
clone_size: .; v_call: TRBV6-1; d_call: TRBD2; j_call: TRBJ2-5; cdr3_aa: CASSVGTSGRWETQYF; cdr3_nt: TGTGCCAGCAGTGTGGGGACTAGCGGGAGATGGGAGACCCAGTACTTC
clone_size: .; v_call: TRBV28; d_call: .; j_call: TRBJ1-2; cdr3_aa: CASSLWGRAVNYGYTF; cdr3_nt: TGTGCCAGCAGTTTATGGGGGCGTGCGGTCAACTATGGCTACACCTTC
clone_size: .; v_call: TRBV12-3/TRBV12-4; d_call: .; j_call: TRBJ2-3; cdr3_aa: CASSFYRATSTDTQYF; cdr3_nt: TGTGCCAGCAGTTTCTACAGGGCCACTAGCACAGATACGCAGTATTTT
clone_size: .; v_call: TRBV7-2; d_call: TRBD2; j_call: TRBJ2-3; cdr3_aa: CASSLAITSGRTDTQYF; cdr3_nt: TGTGCCAGCAGCTTAGCGATCACTAGCGGGAGGACAGATACGCAGTATTTT
clone_size: .; v_call: TRBV5-4; d_call: .; j_call: TRBJ2-5; cdr3_aa: CASRAGNTRETQYF; cdr3_nt: TGTGCCAGCCGAGCCGGTAATACGCGCGAGACCCAGTACTTC
clone_size: many; v_call: TRBV2; d_call: TRBD1; j_call: TRBJ1-2; cdr3_aa: CASSETGLSYTF; cdr3_nt: TGTGCCAGCAGTGAGACAGGGCTAAGCTACACCTTC
clone_size: many; v_call: TRBV30; d_call: .; j_call: TRBJ1-2; cdr3_aa: CAWSPGASNGYTF; cdr3_nt: TGTGCCTGGAGTCCCGGGGCGTCTAATGGCTACACCTTC
clone_size: .; v_call: TRBV6-2/TRBV6-3; d_call: TRBD2; j_call: TRBJ2-1; cdr3_aa: CASSSLAGVYTEQFF; cdr3_nt: TGTGCCAGCAGTTCCCTAGCGGGAGTTTACACTGAGCAGTTCTTC
clone_size: .; v_call: TRBV7-9; d_call: TRBD2; j_call: TRBJ2-7; cdr3_aa: CASSTLLAGSSYEQYF; cdr3_nt: TGTGCCAGCAGCACTTTACTAGCGGGGAGCTCCTACGAGCAGTACTTC
clone_size: few; v_call: TRBV28; d_call: .; j_call: TRBJ1-5; cdr3_aa: CASSSFNQPQHF; cdr3_nt: TGTGCCAGCAGTTCCTTCAATCAGCCCCAGCATTTT
clone_size: many; v_call: TRBV7-2; d_call: TRBD2; j_call: TRBJ2-7; cdr3_aa: CASSLSPRTSRLDEQYF; cdr3_nt: TGTGCCAGCAGCTTATCCCCCCGGACTAGCCGGTTGGACGAGCAGTACTTC
clone_size: once; v_call: TRBV30; d_call: TRBD1; j_call: TRBJ1-5; cdr3_aa: CAWSIGTVGNQPQHF; cdr3_nt: TGTGCCTGGAGTATCGGGACAGTTGGCAATCAGCCCCAGCATTTT
clone_size: few; v_call: TRBV28; d_call: .; j_call: TRBJ2-2; cdr3_aa: CASAAGELFF; cdr3_nt: TGTGCCAGCGCGGCCGGGGAGCTGTTTTTT
clone_size: .; v_call: TRBV20-1; d_call: TRBD2; j_call: TRBJ2-3; cdr3_aa: CSARGLAGGWYF; cdr3_nt: TGCAGTGCTAGGGGCCTAGCGGGAGGTTGGTATTTT
clone_size: few; v_call: TRBV7-9; d_call: TRBD1; j_call: TRBJ1-4; cdr3_aa: CASSLRTGVGEKLFF; cdr3_nt: TGTGCCAGCAGCTTAAGAACAGGGGTTGGTGAAAAACTGTTTTTT
clone_size: .; v_call: TRBV24-1; d_call: TRBD2; j_call: TRBJ2-1; cdr3_aa: CATAGTSFLEQFF; cdr3_nt: TGTGCCACAGCCGGGACTAGCTTCCTCGAGCAGTTCTTC
clone_size: many; v_call: TRBV28; d_call: .; j_call: TRBJ1-5; cdr3_aa: CASSLTGTGSQPQHF; cdr3_nt: TGTGCCAGCAGTTTAACCGGGACGGGCAGCCAGCCCCAGCATTTT
clone_size: many; v_call: TRBV6-2/TRBV6-3; d_call: TRBD1; j_call: TRBJ2-7; cdr3_aa: CASSYGQGEPYEQYF; cdr3_nt: TGTGCCAGCAGTTACGGACAGGGCGAACCCTACGAGCAGTACTTC
clone_size: many; v_call: TRBV9; d_call: .; j_call: TRBJ1-5; cdr3_aa: CASSGPPPQHF; cdr3_nt: TGTGCCAGCAGCGGCCCTCCGCCCCAGCATTTT
clone_size: many; v_call: TRBV28; d_call: TRBD2; j_call: TRBJ2-7; cdr3_aa: CASTPGPGSGIYEQYF; cdr3_nt: TGTGCCAGCACGCCAGGCCCGGGTAGCGGGATCTACGAGCAGTACTTC
clone_size: .; v_call: TRBV6-1; d_call: .; j_call: TRBJ1-2; cdr3_aa: CASIQTRGGGYTF; cdr3_nt: TGTGCCAGCATTCAAACCAGGGGTGGCGGCTACACCTTC
clone_size: many; v_call: TRBV7-2; d_call: TRBD2; j_call: TRBJ2-7; cdr3_aa: CASSLSRRGRKGEQYF; cdr3_nt: TGTGCCAGCAGCTTATCCCGTCGCGGGAGAAAAGGAGAGCAGTACTTC
clone_size: .; v_call: TRBV29-1; d_call: .; j_call: TRBJ1-1; cdr3_aa: CSVVGYAEAFF; cdr3_nt: TGCAGCGTTGTGGGGTACGCTGAAGCTTTCTTT
clone_size: many; v_call: TRBV2; d_call: .; j_call: TRBJ1-1; cdr3_aa: CASSELGREGAFF; cdr3_nt: TGTGCCAGCAGTGAACTCGGCAGGGAGGGTGCTTTCTTT
clone_size: many; v_call: TRBV28; d_call: TRBD2; j_call: TRBJ2-4; cdr3_aa: CASSFGVAGNIQYF; cdr3_nt: TGTGCCAGCAGTTTTGGGGTAGCGGGAAACATTCAGTACTTC
clone_size: many; v_call: TRBV5-5; d_call: .; j_call: TRBJ1-1; cdr3_aa: CASSFHRGAEAFF; cdr3_nt: TGTGCCAGCAGCTTCCATCGGGGGGCTGAAGCTTTCTTT
clone_size: many; v_call: TRBV5-1; d_call: .; j_call: TRBJ1-1; cdr3_aa: CASSSKGTTNTEAFF; cdr3_nt: TGCGCCAGCAGCTCTAAAGGGACCACCAACACTGAAGCTTTCTTT
clone_size: few; v_call: TRBV2; d_call: TRBD1; j_call: TRBJ2-3; cdr3_aa: CASKSGQGADTQYF; cdr3_nt: TGTGCCAGCAAATCCGGACAGGGGGCAGATACGCAGTATTTT
clone_size: few; v_call: TRBV7-7; d_call: .; j_call: TRBJ2-2; cdr3_aa: CASSLDGGAWGNTGELFF; cdr3_nt: TGTGCTAGCAGCTTAGATGGAGGGGCGTGGGGCAACACCGGGGAGCTGTTTTTT
clone_size: many; v_call: TRBV20-1; d_call: .; j_call: TRBJ1-2; cdr3_aa: CSASDNYGYTF; cdr3_nt: TGCAGTGCTAGTGACAACTATGGCTACACCTTC
clone_size: .; v_call: TRBV6-5; d_call: TRBD1; j_call: TRBJ2-2; cdr3_aa: CASSSFTGVDTGELFF; cdr3_nt: TGTGCCAGCAGTTCCTTCACAGGGGTGGACACCGGGGAGCTGTTTTTT